Each of the 27 T cell receptor beta chains below was sequenced from the same sample in a study of T cell changes during pregnancy in multiple sclerosis. Repertoires were generated with immunoSEQ multiplex PCR, while TCRdb's copy carries only in-frame clones and drops some. Of 60,000 to 80,000 clones listed, roughly nine tenths were seen once; the top ten hold about 3%. The starting material was peripheral blood, obtained before pregnancy. The source is a female donor with multiple sclerosis, enrolled in a pregnancy study.

The chain couples TRBV11-2 to TRBJ2-7, with 8 bases that match TRBD1. CDR3 length equals 14 residues. The junction had 1 base not matched to a gene; V was cut back by 1 base and J by 2 bases. In germline, CDR1 is SGHAT, CDR2 FQNNGV. The chain's CDR3 is CASSLGTGTYEQYF. CDR3 sequence (DNA): TGTGCCAGCAGCTTAGGGACAGGGACCTACGAGCAGTACTTC.

This clone was counted a single time. The rearrangement joins TRBV5-1 to TRBJ2-1; the match to TRBD2 covers 8 bases. Germline trimming cut 0 bases from V and 3 bases from J; bases unmatched to any gene: 8. The germline CDR1 and CDR2 sequences are SGHRS and YFSETQ. CDR3 size: 17 residues. CDR3 bases: TGCGCCAGCAGCTTGGCTTCGTTAGCGGGGAGCTACAATGAGCAGTTCTTC. Translated, it gives CASSLASLAGSYNEQFF.

This clone was seen only once. The chain joins TRBV19 to TRBJ1-1; D is unresolved. Germline V gene sequence: CDR1 LNHDA, CDR2 SQIVND (reference sequence). The CDR3 spans 13 residues. The V end was cut by 3 bases, the J end by 1 base, with 6 bases between. This CDR3 reads CASSIGENTEAFF. In DNA form, the CDR3 reads TGTGCCAGTAGTATCGGAGAGAACACTGAAGCTTTCTTT.

The V gene is TRBV5-5, the J gene TRBJ2-7; TRBD2 agrees at 10 bases. The CDR3 extends over 14 amino acids. Per germline, CDR1 SGHKS and CDR2 YYEKEE (reference sequence). Unmatched junction bases numbered 4, after V lost 4 bases and J lost 3 bases. The CDR3 sequence: CASSLLAGYYEQYF. The CDR3 nucleotides are TGTGCCAGCAGCCTACTAGCGGGGTACTACGAGCAGTACTTC.

This sequence joins TRBV7-3 and TRBJ2-2; perhaps TRBD1 as D (6 bases). Germline V gives CDR1 SGHTA, CDR2 FQGTGA. V was cut by 1 base and J by 1 base, with 7 bases left in between. The CDR3 sequence is 15 residues long. CDR3: CASSLMTGNTGELFF. Written as DNA, the CDR3 is TGTGCCAGCAGCTTAATGACAGGGAACACCGGGGAGCTGTTTTTT.

The chain employs TRBV10-3 and TRBJ1-2; 11 bases map to TRBD1. Trimming cost V 3 bases and J 4 bases; bases outside gene matches: 4. The CDR3 is made up of 15 amino acids. Germline V lookup: CDR1 ENHRY, CDR2 SYGVKD. CDR3 nucleotides: TGTGCCATCAGTGATGGGGGGACAGGGGGCTATGGCTACACCTTC. It translates to CAISDGGTGGYGYTF.

This chain links TRBV7-9 with TRBJ2-7; 11 bases match TRBD2. Germline CDR1 SEHNR, CDR2 FQNEAQ (reference sequence). The CDR3 runs 15 residues. V dropped 2 bases and J dropped 4; count of bases not matched to a gene: 4. The CDR3 DNA follows: TGTGCCAGCAGCTTATTACTAGCGGGAGAATACGAGCAGTACTTC. Translating gives CASSLLLAGEYEQYF.

V gene TRBV2 combines with J gene TRBJ1-5, with D unclear. V dropped 4 bases and J dropped 1 base, with 5 bases sitting between them. This CDR3 comprises 13 residues. Germline loops: CDR1 SNHLY, CDR2 FYNNEI. The CDR3 region is CASSGGSNQPQHF. CDR3 nucleotides: TGTGCCAGCAGTGGCGGGAGCAATCAGCCCCAGCATTTT.

V is TRBV19 and J is TRBJ1-5; D remains ambiguous. Trimming took off 3 bases at V and 7 bases at J, with 10 bases between the two ends. Germline loops: CDR1 LNHDA, CDR2 SQIVND (reference sequence). This CDR3 comprises 13 residues. This CDR3 is CASSISEGQPQHF. The CDR3 DNA reads as TGTGCCAGTAGTATCTCTGAGGGACAGCCCCAGCATTTT.

The chain combines TRBV30 with TRBJ1-5, with D hard to call. With 3 bases removed from V and 0 bases from J, the gap between germline ends came to 9 bases. Germline values: CDR1 GTSNPN, CDR2 SVGIG (reference sequence). This CDR3 is built from 14 residues. The DNA of the CDR3 is TGTGCCTGGAGACAGATTAATAGCAATCAGCCCCAGCATTTT. It codes for CAWRQINSNQPQHF. Together with reference TRBV30 and TRBJ1-5, the CDR3 gives the full variable domain: SQTIHQWPATLVQPVGSPLSLECTVEGTSNPNLYWYRQAAGRGLQLLFYSVGIGQISSEVPQNLSASRPQDRQFILSSKKLLLSDSGFYLCAWRQINSNQPQHFGDGTRLSIL.

The gene calls are TRBV4-3 and TRBJ1-5, with D unresolved. The CDR3 spans 13 residues. V lost 5 bases and J 6 bases, leaving 11 bases between the germline ends. CDR1 is LGHNA and CDR2 is YSLEER in the germline V gene. CDR3 residues: CASSLHAFQPQHF. Written as DNA, the CDR3 is TGCGCCAGCAGCTTGCATGCGTTTCAGCCCCAGCATTTT.

V usage is TRBV6-5 and J usage is TRBJ2-1; 10 bases line up with TRBD1. There are 14 residues in the CDR3. Trimming removed 5 bases from V and 8 bases from J; junction bases left unmatched: 6. Germline lookup yields CDR1 MNHEY and CDR2 SVGAGI. CDR3 sequence reads: CASSRQGAGDEQFF. CDR3 in DNA: TGTGCCAGCAGTCGACAGGGGGCTGGCGATGAGCAGTTCTTC.

This chain uses TRBV11-2 with TRBJ2-7, with 9 bases that match TRBD2. CDR3 length: 18 amino acids. J was trimmed by 5 bases and V by 0 bases; bases with no gene match: 14. Germline values: CDR1 SGHAT, CDR2 FQNNGV. CDR3 nucleotides: TGTGCCAGCAGCTTAGACCCGGGAAGCGGGGGGCGCTTCAACGAGCAGTACTTC. Its protein product is CASSLDPGSGGRFNEQYF.

This clone was detected a few times. The rearrangement uses TRBV5-1 and TRBJ1-1; D is possibly TRBD1 (5 bases). Trimming removed 1 base at V and 8 bases at J, with 15 bases between. The CDR3 spans 14 residues. Germline V gives CDR1 SGHRS, CDR2 YFSETQ. CDR3 in DNA: TGCGCCAGCAGCTTGTGGGGGGTAACGGGAGAAGCTTTCTTT. Translating it yields CASSLWGVTGEAFF.

This clone was seen only a few times. The CDR3 region has the DNA TGTGCCAGCAGTCTCCGGACAGGGCTCACTGAAGCTTTCTTT. Translation gives CASSLRTGLTEAFF. The chain is built from TRBV6-6 and TRBJ1-1; 8 positions match TRBD1. The ends lost 5 bases at V and 4 bases at J; junction bases unmatched: 6. The CDR3 runs 14 residues. Per germline, CDR1 MNHNY and CDR2 SVGAGI (reference sequence).

The CDR3 reads CAWRGQGSQPQHF. DNA of the CDR3: TGTGCCTGGAGGGGACAGGGGAGTCAGCCCCAGCATTTT. The genes are TRBV30 and TRBJ1-5; 10 bases line up with TRBD1. Losses at the gene ends were 3 bases for V and 6 bases for J; bases not matched to a gene: 2. The CDR3 consists of 13 residues. Germline V gene data show CDR1 as GTSNPN and CDR2 as SVGIG (reference sequence).

The chain couples TRBV6-1 to TRBJ1-5; TRBD1 matches at 9 bases. This CDR3 is built from 20 residues. Germline values: CDR1 MNHNS, CDR2 SASEGT. With 3 bases clipped from V and 0 bases from J, the junction kept 15 bases outside the gene matches. The CDR3, as DNA: TGTGCCAGCAGTGATACAGGGGGCTCGACGGGGAGGTATAGCAATCAGCCCCAGCATTTT. Its translation is CASSDTGGSTGRYSNQPQHF.

V gene TRBV11-3 combines with J gene TRBJ2-3; 7 nucleotides agree with TRBD1. Germline CDR1 SGHNT, CDR2 YENEEA. This CDR3 comprises 16 residues. The V and J ends lost 5 bases and 2 bases, in that order; junction bases with no gene match: 10. This CDR3 reads CASSPGTDTLTDTQYF. As DNA, the CDR3 is TGTGCCAGCAGCCCGGGGACAGATACCCTCACAGATACGCAGTATTTT.

This chain links TRBV19 with TRBJ1-5, with TRBD1 matching 8 bases. Losses at the gene ends were 6 bases for V and 5 bases for J; bases not matched to a gene: 0. CDR1 is LNHDA, CDR2 SQIVND, per germline (reference sequence). This CDR3 comprises 12 residues. The CDR3 DNA is TGTGCCAGTAGGGACAGGGATCAGCCCCAGCATTTT. Translating it yields CASRDRDQPQHF.

V and J are TRBV2 and TRBJ1-6; 9 bases match TRBD1. The germline V gene has CDR1 SNHLY and CDR2 FYNNEI. This CDR3 spans 18 amino acids. V lost 5 bases and J lost 0; bases outside the gene matches: 8. The chain's CDR3 is CASSPGTGTFSYNSPLHF. DNA for the CDR3: TGTGCCAGCAGTCCCGGGACAGGGACATTCTCCTATAATTCACCCCTCCACTTT.

In nucleotides, the CDR3 is TGTGCCAGCAGCTATCAGACTCCCGGGACAGGGGGAACCGGGGAGCTGTTTTTT. This gives the protein CASSYQTPGTGGTGELFF. The rearrangement links TRBV7-2 to TRBJ2-2, with 11 bases lining up with TRBD1. V trimming: 4 bases; J trimming: 5 bases; junction bases outside the gene matches: 12. CDR3 length: 18 residues. The V gene's germline CDR1 is SGHTA and CDR2 FQGNSA.

The genes are TRBV5-8 and TRBJ1-2; unclear D gene. Between the trimmed V and J ends, which lost 0 bases and 4 bases, there was a span of 4 bases. Germline V gene sequence: CDR1 SGHTS, CDR2 YDEGEE. This CDR3 has 12 amino acids. The CDR3 bases are TGTGCCAGCAGCTTGGACTCCTATGGCTACACCTTC. Amino acid sequence: CASSLDSYGYTF.

Notes on this clone: One end of the junction does not line up with germline, which may come from a read error. V gene TRBV13 combines with J gene TRBJ1-1; a weak D match, TRBD1 (5 bases). Looked up from germline, CDR1 is PRHDT and CDR2 is FYEKMQ (reference sequence). This CDR3 has 15 residues. In DNA, the CDR3 is TGTGCCAGCACCTTAAGAAAAGGGGTGAACACTGAAGCTTTCTTT. Protein: CASTLRKGVNTEAFF.

The chain couples TRBV7-9 to TRBJ1-2, with no clear D. CDR3 length: 15 residues. The ends were cut back, 4 bases at V and 4 bases at J, with 16 bases in the middle. CDR1 is SEHNR, CDR2 FQNEAQ, per germline (reference sequence). CDR3 sequence: CASSSTSGNPYGYTF. For the CDR3, the DNA is TGTGCCAGCAGCTCAACATCCGGGAACCCCTATGGCTACACCTTC.

V and J are TRBV15 and TRBJ2-1, with 12 bases fitting TRBD2. This CDR3 contains 15 residues. After removal of 5 bases from V and 5 bases from J, the junction contained 4 bases not matched to a gene. Germline loops: CDR1 LNHNV, CDR2 YYDKDF (reference sequence). The CDR3 loop is CATSEGLAGNNEQFF. CDR3 bases: TGTGCCACCAGCGAGGGACTAGCGGGCAACAATGAGCAGTTCTTC.

V usage is TRBV28 and J usage is TRBJ1-2, with 7 bases that match TRBD1. Germline CDR1 MDHEN, CDR2 SYDVKM. V dropped 3 bases and J dropped 8; count of bases not matched to a gene: 6. The CDR3 sequence is 13 residues long. The CDR3 is CASSLETGNGYTF. DNA of the CDR3: TGTGCCAGCAGTTTGGAGACAGGGAACGGCTACACCTTC.

This chain uses TRBV2 with TRBJ2-3; possibly TRBD1 for D (5 bases). V was cut by 8 bases and J by 5 bases, with 23 bases left in between. Germline V CDR1 and CDR2: SNHLY, FYNNEI. This CDR3 is 16 amino acids long. The CDR3 DNA is TGTGCCAGCTCCTTCCCGGACGGCAGGGCCGGAGATACGCAGTATTTT. It is translated as CASSFPDGRAGDTQYF.